The 32 T cell receptor beta chains below all came from one sample that was sequenced in a study of T cells in Graves' hyperthyroidism and ophthalmopathy. RNA transcripts were the template for amplifying TCR beta CDR3 regions. Initially, a first-round RT-PCR of the TCR CDR3 employed the HTBI primer set. TCRdb processed the multiplex PCR reads anew with MiXCR; each CDR3 protein has one entry. The sample records fewer than 800,000 distinct CDR3 sequences, approximately 16% being singletons. Sequenced sample: blood. The receptors here all came from a man aged 18-30 years with Graves' hyperthyroidism.

This clonotype was picked up a small number of times. The V gene is TRBV4-1, the J gene TRBJ1-1; D is uncertain. In germline, CDR1 is MGHRA, CDR2 YSYEKL. V was clipped by 0 bases and J by 8 bases, with 16 bases between them. This CDR3 contains 15 residues. This CDR3 is CASSQDETTQREAFF. The DNA of the CDR3 is TGCGCCAGCAGCCAAGATGAGACGACGCAAAGGGAAGCTTTCTTT.

This clonotype was seen repeatedly, ten times or more. The CDR3 DNA reads TGTGCCAGCAGCCACGGGACTAGCGGGAGTTTTAATGAGCAGTTCTTC. This gives the protein CASSHGTSGSFNEQFF. The chain has TRBV4-2 and TRBJ2-1; TRBD2 matches 14 bases. CDR3 length equals 16 residues. Germline CDR1 LGHNA, CDR2 YNFKEQ. The V segment lost 3 bases and the J segment 7 bases; nucleotides outside the gene matches: 5.

The sample holds a few counts of this clonotype. The rearrangement links TRBV4-3 to TRBJ2-7; D call uncertain. Germline-derived CDR1 and CDR2 are LGHNA and YSLEER. Trimming pared 4 bases from V and 3 bases from J, leaving 16 bases between. CDR3 size: 15 residues. Here the CDR3 reads CASSRSKGFIYEQYF. For the CDR3, the DNA is TGCGCCAGCAGCCGCTCCAAAGGGTTTATCTACGAGCAGTACTTC.

This clonotype was seen at least ten times. Here the CDR3 DNA reads TGTGCCAGCAGTACCATGACAAACTCCTACAATGAGCAGTTCTTC. Its translation is CASSTMTNSYNEQFF. V gene TRBV27 combines with J gene TRBJ2-1; D is uncertain. Germline lookup yields CDR1 MNHEY and CDR2 SMNVEV (reference sequence). The CDR3 spans 15 residues. The V and J ends lost 5 bases and 0 bases respectively, with 11 bases between them.

This clonotype was counted ten times or more. The V gene is TRBV11-2, the J gene TRBJ2-1, with TRBD2 identical over 7 bases. Germline CDR1 SGHAT, CDR2 FQNNGV. The CDR3 is made up of 15 amino acids. The V gene end was trimmed by 1 base and the J gene end by 5 bases; junction bases not matched to a gene: 5. CDR3 nucleotide sequence: TGTGCCAGCAGCTTAGGGCGGGAGCCCCACAATGAGCAGTTCTTC. The encoded protein is CASSLGREPHNEQFF.

The rearrangement uses TRBV7-2 and TRBJ2-2; 11 bases align to TRBD2. The V gene end was trimmed by 3 bases and the J gene end by 6 bases; junction bases not matched to a gene: 3. The CDR3 loop spans 15 amino acids. The germline V gene has CDR1 SGHTA and CDR2 FQGNSA. As DNA, the CDR3 is TGTGCCAGCAGCTTTCTAGCGGGAGGATCCGGGGAGCTGTTTTTT. It specifies CASSFLAGGSGELFF.

On this clonotype: Relative to the germline gene, one junction end is altered; a read error may explain this. This chain joins TRBV18 and TRBJ1-2; D is perhaps TRBD1 (6 bases). CDR3 length equals 14 residues. Looked up from germline, CDR1 is KGHSH and CDR2 is LQKENI. This CDR3 reads CASSPDLGAGGCTF. In DNA form, the CDR3 reads TGTGCCAGCTCACCAGACTTGGGGGCAGGTGGCTGCACCTTC.

In this sample, this clonotype turned up many times. The chain carries TRBV30 and TRBJ2-1; a possible D gene is TRBD2 (6 bases). V was trimmed by 3 bases and J by 4 bases, leaving 10 bases between them. CDR1 GTSNPN and CDR2 SVGIG come from the germline V gene (reference sequence). The CDR3 length is 13 residues. Here the CDR3 DNA reads TGTGCCTGGAGAGGGGACTCATACAATGAGCAGTTCTTC. Translating it yields CAWRGDSYNEQFF.

V and J are TRBV27 and TRBJ2-5; TRBD1 matches 8 bases. CDR3 length: 14 residues. The J segment lost 3 bases and the V segment lost 5 bases, leaving 5 bases of the junction unmatched. CDR1 and CDR2 (germline): MNHEY, SMNVEV (reference sequence). For the CDR3, the DNA is TGTGCCAGCAGTCAACGGACAGGGAAAGAGACCCAGTACTTC. Residues: CASSQRTGKETQYF.

About this clonotype: The conserved phenylalanine or tryptophan is not found at the CDR3 terminus, so this likely reflects a read error. The rearrangement uses TRBV30 and TRBJ2-1; 11 bases line up with TRBD2. The CDR3 is 13 residues long. V lost 7 bases, J lost 4 bases, and 3 bases stayed unmatched. CDR1 is GTSNPN and CDR2 is SVGIG in the germline V gene (reference sequence). CDR3 bases: TGTGCCTTGCTAGCGGGGGGATACAATGAGCAGTTCCTC. It is translated as CALLAGGYNEQFL.

Many counts were recorded for this clonotype. The chain combines TRBV30 with TRBJ2-5; D remains ambiguous. This CDR3 has 13 amino acids. Trimming pared 4 bases from V and 2 bases from J, leaving 11 bases between. Germline loops: CDR1 GTSNPN, CDR2 SVGIG (reference sequence). For the CDR3, the DNA is TGTGCCTGGATAGGGTCACCTCAAGAGACCCAGTACTTC. This sequence encodes CAWIGSPQETQYF.

This clonotype was detected ten times or more. V usage is TRBV29-1 and J usage is TRBJ2-7, with D perhaps given as TRBD1 or TRBD2 (5 bases each). CDR1 is SQVTM and CDR2 is ANQGSEA in the germline V gene. The CDR3 totals 13 residues. Trimming removed 4 bases from V and 0 bases from J, with 10 bases in between. In nucleotides, the CDR3 is TGCAGCGTTGCCGGGGCCAGCTCCTACGAGCAGTACTTC. Translation: CSVAGASSYEQYF.

This clonotype was observed a handful of times. The chain couples TRBV18 to TRBJ1-2; D uncertain. Trimming removed 3 bases from V and 0 bases from J, with 11 bases in between. The germline gives CDR1 KGHSH, CDR2 LQKENI. This CDR3 has 15 residues. CDR3 sequence (DNA): TGTGCCAGCTCACCGTGGACCGAGCCTAACTATGGCTACACCTTC. This translates into CASSPWTEPNYGYTF.

This clonotype came up many times. The CDR3 here is CASRSSFHEQFF. In nucleotides, the CDR3 is TGTGCCAGCAGGTCCTCGTTCCATGAGCAGTTCTTC. V and J are TRBV25-1 and TRBJ2-1; no clear D gene. The CDR3 runs to 12 residues. Per the germline V gene, CDR1 is MGHDK and CDR2 is SYGVNS. V was trimmed by 6 bases and J by 8 bases, leaving 11 bases between them.

This clonotype was found a few times. This chain uses TRBV5-6 with TRBJ1-1; perhaps TRBD1 as D (6 bases). V lost 0 bases and J 0 bases, leaving 9 bases between the germline ends. In germline, CDR1 is SGHDT, CDR2 YYEEEE. The CDR3 totals 15 residues. For the CDR3, the DNA is TGTGCCAGCAGCTTGGCCGGACAGATGAACACTGAAGCTTTCTTT. Its translation is CASSLAGQMNTEAFF.

Only a few counts were recorded for this clonotype. The chain recombines TRBV5-5 with TRBJ1-2, with D maybe TRBD1 (5 bases). Trimming shortened V by 5 bases and J by 11 bases, and 19 bases separated the two germline ends. CDR1 is SGHKS, CDR2 YYEKEE, per germline (reference sequence). The CDR3 length is 13 residues. The CDR3 DNA follows: TGTGCCAGCAGGGATGAAAGCTGGGAGGGGTACACCTTC. It specifies CASRDESWEGYTF.

At least ten counts were recorded for this clonotype. J is TRBJ1-4 and V is TRBV28; D perhaps matches TRBD1 (5 bases). Trimming removed 8 bases at V and 3 bases at J, with 10 bases between. This CDR3 has 13 amino acids. Germline V gives CDR1 MDHEN, CDR2 SYDVKM. In nucleotides, the CDR3 is TGTGCCAGCGGGGGTCCACCTAATGAAAAACTGTTTTTT. Translating gives CASGGPPNEKLFF.

This clonotype was observed at least ten times. CDR3 sequence (DNA): TGTGCCAGCAGTCTCGGGACTAGCTTAGAGCAGTTCTTC. Amino acid sequence: CASSLGTSLEQFF. The chain recombines TRBV27 with TRBJ2-1; 9 bases are shared with TRBD2. Trimming at V came to 5 bases and at J to 10 bases, leaving 6 bases not matched to a gene. Germline V gives CDR1 MNHEY, CDR2 SMNVEV (reference sequence). The CDR3 is 13 residues long.

This clonotype appeared a few times. The V call is TRBV7-8, the J call TRBJ2-2; D gene ambiguous. V was clipped by 7 bases and J by 3 bases, with 15 bases between them. The CDR3 spans 15 residues. In germline, CDR1 is SGHVS, CDR2 FQNEAQ. This chain's CDR3 is CASTTEAADTGELFF. As DNA, the CDR3 is TGTGCCAGCACCACCGAGGCCGCGGACACCGGGGAGCTGTTTTTT.

The rearrangement joins TRBV29-1 to TRBJ2-7; D not resolved. Trimming removed 2 bases at V and 6 bases at J, with 8 bases between. The CDR3 is 11 amino acids. Germline CDR1 reads SQVTM; CDR2 reads ANQGSEA. Written as DNA, the CDR3 is TGCAGCGTTGAACAGAGGTCCGAGCAGTACTTC. Its translation is CSVEQRSEQYF.

This clonotype was seen more than once but under ten times. The chain links TRBV12-3 or TRBV12-4 to TRBJ1-5, with D unclear. This CDR3 has 15 residues. With 7 bases removed from V and 0 bases from J, the gap between germline ends came to 13 bases. CDR3: CASTQSWDSNQPQHF. The DNA of the CDR3 is TGTGCCAGCACCCAGTCCTGGGATAGCAATCAGCCCCAGCATTTT.

The table lists this clonotype with a few counts. The chain recombines TRBV7-9 with TRBJ2-1; perhaps D is TRBD1 or TRBD2 (5 bases each). V was clipped by 1 base and J by 9 bases, with 7 bases between them. CDR1 is SEHNR and CDR2 is FQNEAQ in the germline V gene (reference sequence). This CDR3 has 12 amino acids. The CDR3 reads CASSLGGTEQFF. In nucleotides, the CDR3 is TGTGCCAGCAGCTTAGGGGGGACTGAGCAGTTCTTC.

This clonotype was seen at least ten times. The V gene is TRBV11-2, the J gene TRBJ2-7; 7 nucleotides align to TRBD1. The CDR3 contains 15 residues. CDR1 SGHAT and CDR2 FQNNGV come from the germline V gene. V shed 3 bases and J 4 bases; nucleotides not matched to a gene: 9. CDR3 in DNA: TGTGCCAGCAGCTTCGTGAGGGGGCGAGGGTACGAGCAGTACTTC. It is translated as CASSFVRGRGYEQYF. Full variable domain (remainder filled in from reference TRBV11-2 and TRBJ2-7): EAGVAQSPRYKIIEKRQSVAFWCNPISGHATLYWYQQILGQGPKLLIQFQNNGVVDDSQLPKDRFSAERLKGVDSTLKIQPAKLEDSAVYLCASSFVRGRGYEQYFGPGTRLTVT.

This clonotype was observed a handful of times. The chain couples TRBV7-3 to TRBJ2-1, with 12 bases lining up with TRBD2. The CDR3 runs to 18 residues. The germline V gene has CDR1 SGHTA and CDR2 FQGTGA. Losses at the gene ends were 2 bases for V and 4 bases for J; bases not matched to a gene: 9. For the CDR3, the DNA is TGTGCCAGCAGCTTAGATCCCCATGGGACTAGCGGGTACAATGAGCAGTTCTTC. This encodes CASSLDPHGTSGYNEQFF.

The J gene is TRBJ2-3, the V gene TRBV5-1; TRBD2 is a possible D gene (6 bases). This CDR3 has 17 amino acids. In germline, CDR1 is SGHRS, CDR2 YFSETQ. Trimming pared 2 bases from V and 5 bases from J, leaving 21 bases between. The CDR3 DNA reads as TGCGCCAGCAGCTTCCTACCTCTAGCGCGCCGCGGAGATACGCAGTATTTT. Translating it yields CASSFLPLARRGDTQYF.

There are many counts of this clonotype. V is TRBV15 and J is TRBJ2-3, with 7 bases that match TRBD2. The CDR3 contains 16 residues. CDR1 and CDR2 from the germline V gene are LNHNV and YYDKDF (reference sequence). J lost 5 bases, V lost 1 base, and 9 bases had no gene match. CDR3 nucleotide sequence: TGTGCCACCAGCAGAGGATGGGCGGGAGCGATAGATACGCAGTATTTT. Protein: CATSRGWAGAIDTQYF.

This clonotype was counted many times. J is TRBJ2-3 and V is TRBV3-1, with TRBD2 matching over 11 bases. Germline CDR1 is LGHDT and CDR2 is YNNKEL (reference sequence). The CDR3 contains 17 residues. Trimming cost V 0 bases and J 6 bases; bases outside gene matches: 8. The CDR3 DNA reads as TGTGCCAGCAGCCAAGATGAACTAGCGGGAGTCTCGGATACGCAGTATTTT. As protein: CASSQDELAGVSDTQYF.

The rearrangement links TRBV4-2 to TRBJ2-7, with TRBD2 matching over 11 bases. Germline CDR1 reads LGHNA; CDR2 reads YNFKEQ. There are 17 residues in the CDR3. V trimming: 1 base; J trimming: 0 bases; junction bases outside the gene matches: 5. The CDR3 reads CASSQVTGLAVSYEQYF. CDR3 coding DNA: TGTGCCAGCAGCCAAGTTACGGGACTAGCGGTCTCCTACGAGCAGTACTTC.

This clonotype was observed at least ten times. The chain is built from TRBV29-1 and TRBJ1-5; D not resolved. The CDR3 extends over 12 amino acids. V was clipped by 4 bases and J by 9 bases, with 13 bases between them. The V gene's germline CDR1 is SQVTM and CDR2 ANQGSEA. The CDR3 loop is CSVVDPGSPQHF. For the CDR3, the DNA is TGCAGCGTTGTAGACCCGGGATCGCCCCAGCATTTT.

The chain couples TRBV18 to TRBJ1-2; tentatively, D is TRBD1 (5 bases). This CDR3 has 14 residues. Germline assignment: CDR1 KGHSH and CDR2 LQKENI. V gave up 0 bases and J gave up 7 bases, with 12 bases separating them. Here the CDR3 DNA reads TGTGCCAGCTCACCACCTCTGGGGGGATTTGGCTACACCTTC. Encoded protein: CASSPPLGGFGYTF.

The genes are TRBV19 and TRBJ2-2; 13 bases line up with TRBD2. Germline loops: CDR1 LNHDA, CDR2 SQIVND (reference sequence). Trimming removed 5 bases from V and 3 bases from J; junction bases left unmatched: 6. This CDR3 comprises 17 residues. The CDR3 DNA sequence: TGTGCCAGTAGTCCCTCCGGGACTAGCGGGGACACCGGGGAGCTGTTTTTT. Translating it yields CASSPSGTSGDTGELFF.

This clonotype was counted only a few times. The CDR3 loop reads CASSLDSRAGNTIYF. The CDR3, as DNA: TGTGCCAGCAGCTTAGACTCAAGGGCTGGAAACACCATATATTTT. V gene TRBV11-3 combines with J gene TRBJ1-3; D remains unclear. V lost 0 bases and J 2 bases, leaving 8 bases between the germline ends. Germline-derived CDR1 and CDR2 are SGHNT and YENEEA. The CDR3 has 15 residues.